The sequence of this T cell receptor (beta chain) was determined in a study of blood T cell repertoires in COVID-19. Study context: PBMCs, B-cell-depleted T cells, or T cells were the source of the cDNA or gDNA that made up the material.

As handled by the study authors: Quantification of nucleated cells was approximated via reference gene primer amplification. The table came from immunoSEQ multiplex PCR; TCRdb's copy has only in-frame clones and leaves some out. From that table come the V and J calls and clone size; the DNA was used to work out D and trimming. The data show nearly 110,000 clones, about 93% seen once. The sequence was obtained from a woman aged 25 to 45 with acute or convalescent COVID-19. Sequencing was performed on peripheral blood.

This CDR3 reads CASRDTGNNQPQHF. The CDR3 DNA reads as TGCGCCAGCAGGGACACAGGGAACAATCAGCCCCAGCATTTT. V usage is TRBV4-1 and J usage is TRBJ1-5, with D possibly being TRBD1 (6 bases). The CDR3 sequence is 14 residues long. V was clipped by 6 bases and J by 3 bases, with 12 bases between them. The V gene's germline CDR1 is MGHRA and CDR2 YSYEKL.